Below, 2 T cell receptor beta chains from the same sample are listed, as sequenced in a study of shared T cell receptors in the human thymus. The assay was immunoSEQ multiplex PCR, and TCRdb's table has in-frame clones only and misses some. The repertoire includes roughly 660,000 clones, around 87% of them detected once, and around 0.0099% sits in the top ten. A further study also used this sample, focusing on human thymus T cells.

The specimen was thymocytes. These receptors all stem from a boy in the first two years of life with a congenital heart defect.

V usage is TRBV2 and J usage is TRBJ2-5, with 7 bases fitting TRBD2. Trimming took 9 bases from V and 5 from J; bases not matched to a gene: 9. The germline CDR1 and CDR2 sequences are SNHLY and FYNNEI. The CDR3 sequence is 13 residues long. CDR3 protein: CARGRETGETQYF. The CDR3 DNA reads TGTGCCAGAGGGAGGGAGACGGGGGAGACCCAGTACTTC.

The chain recombines TRBV4-1 with TRBJ2-2; 8 nucleotides agree with TRBD2. The V gene's germline CDR1 is MGHRA and CDR2 YSYEKL. J lost 3 bases, V lost 1 base, and 19 bases had no gene match. This CDR3 region has 21 residues. The chain's CDR3 is CASSQVGTREVRWEDTGELFF. CDR3 in DNA: TGCGCCAGCAGCCAAGTCGGGACGCGGGAGGTCCGGTGGGAGGACACCGGGGAGCTGTTTTTT.